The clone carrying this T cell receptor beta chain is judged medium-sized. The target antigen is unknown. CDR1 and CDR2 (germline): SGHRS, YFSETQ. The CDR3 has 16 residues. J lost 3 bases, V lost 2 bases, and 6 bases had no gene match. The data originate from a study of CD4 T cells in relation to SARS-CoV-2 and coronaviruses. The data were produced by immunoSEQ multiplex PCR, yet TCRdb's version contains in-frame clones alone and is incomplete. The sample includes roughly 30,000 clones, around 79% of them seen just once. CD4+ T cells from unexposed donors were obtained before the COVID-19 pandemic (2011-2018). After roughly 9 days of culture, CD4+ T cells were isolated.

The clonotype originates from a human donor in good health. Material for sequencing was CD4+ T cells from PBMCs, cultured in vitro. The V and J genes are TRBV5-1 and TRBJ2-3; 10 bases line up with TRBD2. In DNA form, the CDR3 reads TGCGCCAGCAGCTTAACAGCGGGGGGGCCGACAGATACGCAGTATTTT. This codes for CASSLTAGGPTDTQYF.